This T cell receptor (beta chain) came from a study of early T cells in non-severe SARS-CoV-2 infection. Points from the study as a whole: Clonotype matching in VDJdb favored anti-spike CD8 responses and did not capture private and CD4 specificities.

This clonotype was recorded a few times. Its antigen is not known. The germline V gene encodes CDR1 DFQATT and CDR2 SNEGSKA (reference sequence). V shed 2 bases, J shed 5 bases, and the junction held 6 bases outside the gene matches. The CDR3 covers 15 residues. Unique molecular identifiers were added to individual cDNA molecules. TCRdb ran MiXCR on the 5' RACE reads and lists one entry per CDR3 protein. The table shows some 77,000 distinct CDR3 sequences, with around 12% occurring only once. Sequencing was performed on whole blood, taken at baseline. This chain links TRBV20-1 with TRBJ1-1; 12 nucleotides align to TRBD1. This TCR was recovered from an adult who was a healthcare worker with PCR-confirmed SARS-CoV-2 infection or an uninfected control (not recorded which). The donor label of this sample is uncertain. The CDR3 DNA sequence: TGCAGTGCTAGATCGGGACAGGGGGCAGGGACTGAAGCTTTCTTT. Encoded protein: CSARSGQGAGTEAFF.